Shown below are 31 T cell receptor beta chains from a single sample sequenced in a study of shared clonotypes between healthy human individuals (dated by TCRdb to 2020 to 2022). Libraries were prepared through the immunoSEQ multiplex PCR assay. TCRdb took over this immuneACCESS table, retaining in-frame rearrangements with V and J assigned. Such tables are incomplete; in checked studies, under half of the missing clones stem from an unresolved V gene, and the remainder is unexplained. The sample table contains about a million clones; only one count was recorded for approximately 80% of them. Clones ranked in the top ten supply nearly 1.5% of the sample. The sequenced sample consisted of memory CD4+ T cells sorted from blood. This specimen's cell subset or site label, interpreted: CD45RA-negative fraction. The receptors stem from a man between 18 and 29 years old in good health.

The chain carries TRBV28 and TRBJ1-2; TRBD1 is a possible D gene (5 bases). Germline values: CDR1 MDHEN, CDR2 SYDVKM. Trimming stripped 4 bases from V and 8 bases from J, with 23 bases between. CDR3 length: 16 residues. The CDR3 loop reads CASSSPQGAGSIGYTF. DNA for the CDR3: TGTGCCAGCAGTTCCCCCCAAGGGGCGGGATCTATAGGCTACACCTTC.

V and J are TRBV5-4 and TRBJ1-3; D perhaps matches TRBD1 (6 bases). Germline V gives CDR1 SGHNT, CDR2 YYREEE (reference sequence). The V end was cut by 4 bases, the J end by 4 bases, with 21 bases between. There are 17 residues in the CDR3. The CDR3 DNA reads as TGTGCCAGCAGCCCGGCGCCAATACAGGGTTTGGGAAACACCATATATTTT. Residues: CASSPAPIQGLGNTIYF.

V is TRBV7-3 and J is TRBJ2-5; D remains unclear. Trimming took 2 bases from V and 5 from J, leaving 12 bases between them. This CDR3 contains 14 residues. Germline CDR1 SGHTA, CDR2 FQGTGA. The CDR3: CASSLGPVGETQYF. Written as DNA, the CDR3 is TGTGCCAGCAGCTTAGGGCCGGTCGGGGAGACCCAGTACTTC.

The chain links TRBV5-1 to TRBJ2-2; 8 nucleotides match TRBD1. There are 15 residues in the CDR3. V shed 4 bases and J 6 bases; nucleotides not matched to a gene: 8. CDR1 is SGHRS and CDR2 is YFSETQ in the germline V gene. For the CDR3, the DNA is TGCGCCAGCAGCACAGGACAGGGTCAATCCGGGGAGCTGTTTTTT. Translation gives CASSTGQGQSGELFF. Supplemented by reference TRBV5-1 and TRBJ2-2, the full variable domain reads KAGVTQTPRYLIKTRGQQVTLSCSPISGHRSVSWYQQTPGQGLQFLFEYFSETQRNKGNFPGRFSGRQFSNSRSEMNVSTLELGDSALYLCASSTGQGQSGELFFGEGSRLTVL.

As regards this clone: At the DNA level, this CDR3 is encoded by other sequences in the same sample as well. The CDR3 DNA sequence: TGCGCCAGCAGCCAGGGGCAGGGAAACACCGGGGAGCTGTTTTTT. This gives the protein CASSQGQGNTGELFF. This chain connects TRBV5-1 to TRBJ2-2; possibly TRBD1 for D (6 bases). Germline CDR1 reads SGHRS; CDR2 reads YFSETQ. V lost 4 bases and J 2 bases, leaving 12 bases between the germline ends. The CDR3 extends over 15 amino acids.

With regard to this clone: This CDR3 is also generated by other DNA sequences in the sample. The V call is TRBV30, the J call TRBJ1-5, with 7 bases identical to TRBD1. The germline gives CDR1 GTSNPN, CDR2 SVGIG (reference sequence). V shed 1 base, J shed 6 bases, and the junction held 3 bases outside the gene matches. This CDR3 is 13 amino acids long. CDR3: CAWSGQGGQPQHF. The CDR3 DNA reads as TGTGCCTGGAGTGGACAGGGAGGTCAGCCCCAGCATTTT.

The CDR3 DNA reads as TGCGCCAGCAGTCAATCGATCGGGACTAGCCTATACGAGCAGTACTTC. Translating gives CASSQSIGTSLYEQYF. The gene calls are TRBV23-1 and TRBJ2-7, with TRBD2 matching over 9 bases. TRBV23-1 is an ORF, with its function uncertain. The V gene end was trimmed by 0 bases and the J gene end by 4 bases; junction bases not matched to a gene: 7. The CDR3 has 16 amino acids.

Here the CDR3 reads CAISDERTTDTQYF. CDR3 nucleotide sequence: TGTGCCATCAGTGATGAGCGGACTACAGATACGCAGTATTTT. The chain combines TRBV10-3 with TRBJ2-3, with D maybe TRBD2 (5 bases). The ends were cut back, 3 bases at V and 3 bases at J, with 10 bases in the middle. The CDR3 spans 14 residues. The germline gives CDR1 ENHRY, CDR2 SYGVKD.

The chain has TRBV9 and TRBJ2-2; tentatively, D is TRBD2 (6 bases). This CDR3 region has 14 residues. CDR1 is SGDLS and CDR2 is YYNGEE in the germline V gene. Trimming removed 6 bases from V and 5 bases from J, with 14 bases in between. CDR3: CASTLAVETGELFF. The CDR3 DNA follows: TGTGCCAGCACCTTAGCGGTCGAGACCGGGGAGCTGTTTTTT.

The chain joins TRBV7-9 to TRBJ1-3, with 9 bases aligning to TRBD1. CDR1 and CDR2 (germline): SEHNR, FQNEAQ (reference sequence). V shed 5 bases and J 7 bases; nucleotides not matched to a gene: 15. The CDR3 has 17 amino acids. CDR3: CASSPTSGTGQFNTIYF. The CDR3 DNA reads as TGTGCCAGCAGCCCAACCTCCGGGACAGGGCAATTTAACACCATATATTTT.

The table lists this clone with a count of one. V usage is TRBV7-9 and J usage is TRBJ1-5; a possible D gene is TRBD1 (5 bases). CDR1 SEHNR and CDR2 FQNEAQ come from the germline V gene (reference sequence). This CDR3 has 16 amino acids. V was shortened by 0 bases and J by 6 bases, with 15 bases between the two germline ends. CDR3: CASSLAGPGGAQPQHF. CDR3 nucleotide sequence: TGTGCCAGCAGCTTAGCGGGACCCGGTGGAGCTCAGCCCCAGCATTTT.

The chain combines TRBV19 with TRBJ1-6, with 10 bases identical to TRBD1. V gave up 4 bases and J gave up 8 bases; unmatched junction bases: 8. CDR1 is LNHDA and CDR2 is SQIVND in the germline V gene (reference sequence). This CDR3 is built from 16 residues. The DNA for the CDR3 is TGTGCCAGTAGTACGGGGGACAGGGGTGTTGATTCACCCCTCCACTTT. Its protein product is CASSTGDRGVDSPLHF.

The genes are TRBV30 and TRBJ1-4; no clear D gene. The CDR3 is 13 amino acids. V lost 1 base and J 4 bases, leaving 7 bases between the germline ends. Germline V gives CDR1 GTSNPN, CDR2 SVGIG (reference sequence). This CDR3 is CAWSEVVNEKLFF. CDR3 sequence (DNA): TGTGCCTGGAGTGAGGTAGTTAATGAAAAACTGTTTTTT.

The J gene is TRBJ2-3, the V gene TRBV19; 8 nucleotides agree with TRBD2. J lost 1 base, V lost 10 bases, and 7 bases had no gene match. Per the germline V gene, CDR1 is LNHDA and CDR2 is SQIVND (reference sequence). The CDR3 has 14 amino acids. CDR3 protein: CATRREAGTDTQYF. The CDR3, as DNA: TGTGCCACCCGGCGGGAGGCGGGCACAGATACGCAGTATTTT. The full variable domain, in which reference TRBV19 and TRBJ2-3 provide the parts outside the CDR3, is DGGITQSPKYLFRKEGQNVTLSCEQNLNHDAMYWYRQDPGQGLRLIYYSQIVNDFQKGDIAEGYSVSREKKESFPLTVTSAQKNPTAFYLCATRREAGTDTQYFGPGTRLTVL.

Of note for this clone: The same CDR3 can be traced to other DNA sequences in this sample. The chain recombines TRBV18 with TRBJ2-2; no firm D call. The CDR3 is made up of 12 amino acids. With 5 bases removed from V and 5 bases from J, the gap between germline ends came to 6 bases. The germline gives CDR1 KGHSH, CDR2 LQKENI. The chain's CDR3 is CASSSNTGELFF. In nucleotides, the CDR3 is TGTGCCAGCTCATCAAATACCGGGGAGCTGTTTTTT. Complete variable domain (other parts from reference TRBV18 and TRBJ2-2): NAGVMQNPRHLVRRRGQEARLRCSPMKGHSHVYWYRQLPEEGLKFMVYLQKENIIDESGMPKERFSAEFPKEGPSILRIQQVVRGDSAAYFCASSSNTGELFFGEGSRLTVL.

The rearrangement links TRBV7-3 to TRBJ2-5; D remains unclear. The length of the CDR3 is 13 residues. With 3 bases removed from V and 1 base from J, the gap between germline ends came to 6 bases. Germline CDR1 is SGHTA and CDR2 is FQGTGA. In DNA, the CDR3 is TGTGCCAGCAGCTTCAGCAGCCAAGAGACCCAGTACTTC. This encodes CASSFSSQETQYF.

This clone is a singleton in its sample. The chain employs TRBV5-4 and TRBJ2-5; D may be TRBD2 (5 bases). In germline, CDR1 is SGHNT, CDR2 YYREEE (reference sequence). This CDR3 contains 14 residues. Trimming shortened V by 4 bases and J by 1 base, and 11 bases separated the two germline ends. The CDR3, as DNA: TGTGCCAGCAGCGCGGGTGTTACCCAAGAGACCCAGTACTTC. Amino acids: CASSAGVTQETQYF.

The chain has TRBV4-1 and TRBJ1-2; D is unclear. V lost 0 bases to trimming and J lost 3 bases, with 8 bases between them. The CDR3 extends over 14 amino acids. The germline gives CDR1 MGHRA, CDR2 YSYEKL. CDR3 nucleotides: TGCGCCAGCAGCCAAGACCTCGCTTACTATGGCTACACCTTC. Translation gives CASSQDLAYYGYTF.

The chain couples TRBV11-2 to TRBJ2-7; a weak D match, TRBD1 (5 bases). The CDR3 is 15 amino acids. V gave up 0 bases and J gave up 7 bases, with 16 bases separating them. In germline, CDR1 is SGHAT, CDR2 FQNNGV. CDR3 DNA: TGTGCCAGCAGCTTAGATTCTAGGGGATACGATGAGCAGTACTTC. Protein product: CASSLDSRGYDEQYF.

The chain combines TRBV7-2 with TRBJ2-2, with 7 bases aligning to TRBD2. Germline values: CDR1 SGHTA, CDR2 FQGNSA. Germline trimming cut 5 bases from V and 1 base from J; bases unmatched to any gene: 7. The CDR3 runs 16 residues. The CDR3, as DNA: TGTGCCAGCAGCCCGAGGGGCGGGAGGAACACCGGGGAGCTGTTTTTT. Translating gives CASSPRGGRNTGELFF.

CDR3 in amino acids: CASSDFTGTYEQYF. The CDR3 nucleotides read TGTGCCAGCAGTGACTTCACTGGGACCTACGAGCAGTACTTC. This chain links TRBV25-1 with TRBJ2-7; D is uncertain. The CDR3 is made up of 14 amino acids. Germline lookup yields CDR1 MGHDK and CDR2 SYGVNS. Trimming took off 3 bases at V and 2 bases at J, with 11 bases between the two ends.

This clone was observed once. This rearrangement joins TRBV7-8 to TRBJ2-5; 7 positions match TRBD1. The CDR3 loop spans 15 amino acids. Looked up from germline, CDR1 is SGHVS and CDR2 is FQNEAQ. V lost 5 bases to trimming and J lost 1 base; unmatched junction nucleotides: 7. This CDR3 is CASSPTEGAQETQYF. Here the CDR3 DNA reads TGTGCCAGCAGCCCTACAGAGGGGGCCCAAGAGACCCAGTACTTC.

This clone was recorded only once. The chain has TRBV18 and TRBJ1-2; 7 positions agree with TRBD1. From germline, CDR1 is KGHSH and CDR2 LQKENI. The V gene end was trimmed by 3 bases and the J gene end by 10 bases; junction bases not matched to a gene: 8. CDR3 size: 13 residues. The CDR3 protein is CASSPGQEGVYTF. In DNA, the CDR3 is TGTGCCAGCTCACCCGGACAGGAGGGGGTCTACACCTTC.

This clone was found once. The J gene is TRBJ1-2, the V gene TRBV28; perhaps TRBD1 as D (6 bases). V lost 7 bases to trimming and J lost 4 bases, with 16 bases between them. CDR1 is MDHEN, CDR2 SYDVKM, per germline. The CDR3 spans 14 residues. In DNA form, the CDR3 reads TGTGCCAGCAATAGGGTGGGGGGCAGCTATGGCTACACCTTC. Translated, it gives CASNRVGGSYGYTF.

The V gene is TRBV27, the J gene TRBJ1-5; 7 nucleotides agree with TRBD1. V lost 5 bases to trimming and J lost 2 bases; unmatched junction nucleotides: 6. The CDR3 has 15 amino acids. In germline, CDR1 is MNHEY, CDR2 SMNVEV (reference sequence). The CDR3 loop is CASSPQGKGNQPQHF. As DNA, the CDR3 is TGTGCCAGCAGTCCACAGGGGAAGGGCAATCAGCCCCAGCATTTT.

The chain is built from TRBV5-1 and TRBJ2-5; D ambiguous. The CDR3 consists of 15 residues. V was cut by 2 bases and J by 5 bases, with 16 bases left in between. Per the germline V gene, CDR1 is SGHRS and CDR2 is YFSETQ. CDR3 loop: CASSLPTTNGETQYF. The CDR3 coding sequence is TGCGCCAGCAGCTTACCAACTACGAATGGGGAGACCCAGTACTTC.

The chain employs TRBV5-6 and TRBJ1-6, with D unresolved. This CDR3 has 16 residues. Germline V gene data show CDR1 as SGHDT and CDR2 as YYEEEE. V shed 7 bases and J shed 1 base, with 15 bases lying between them. CDR3 residues: CASGKGLVSYNSPLHF. CDR3 sequence (DNA): TGTGCCAGCGGCAAGGGATTGGTATCCTATAATTCACCCCTCCACTTT.

This chain connects TRBV18 to TRBJ2-3, with no clear D. Germline CDR1 KGHSH, CDR2 LQKENI. The CDR3 has 14 amino acids. V shed 3 bases and J shed 6 bases, with 13 bases lying between them. The CDR3 here is CASSPATQRDTQYF. The DNA of the CDR3 is TGTGCCAGCTCACCGGCGACTCAACGCGATACGCAGTATTTT. The full variable domain, completed using reference TRBV18 and TRBJ2-3, is NAGVMQNPRHLVRRRGQEARLRCSPMKGHSHVYWYRQLPEEGLKFMVYLQKENIIDESGMPKERFSAEFPKEGPSILRIQQVVRGDSAAYFCASSPATQRDTQYFGPGTRLTVL.

This clone occurred a few times. This rearrangement joins TRBV6-5 to TRBJ1-6, with D perhaps matching TRBD1 (5 bases). V was shortened by 2 bases and J by 7 bases, with 9 bases between the two germline ends. CDR3 length: 14 amino acids. Germline V CDR1 and CDR2: MNHEY, SVGAGI. The CDR3 protein is CASSYAQVNSPLHF. CDR3 nucleotides: TGTGCCAGCAGTTACGCACAGGTCAATTCACCCCTCCACTTT.

This clone is a singleton in its sample. This likely comes from a read error, as the CDR3 has no conserved phenylalanine or tryptophan at its end. The limits of the CDR3 on the DNA are not certain, so only TCRdb's listed CDR3 is given. This chain connects TRBV2 to TRBJ2-3. Inclusive of both ends, the CDR3 amounts to 11 amino acids. Germline V gene lookup returns CDR1 SNHLY and CDR2 FYNNEI. The CDR3 protein is CASSERTSPWV.

In this sample, this clone turned up a few times. The chain carries TRBV19 and TRBJ1-5; D is undetermined. The CDR3 loop spans 13 amino acids. Trimming left V 5 bases short and J 1 base short, with 6 bases between. The germline CDR1 and CDR2 sequences are LNHDA and SQIVND (reference sequence). CDR3 residues: CASSDTSNQPQHF. In DNA, the CDR3 is TGTGCCAGTAGTGACACCAGCAATCAGCCCCAGCATTTT. Drawing the rest from reference TRBV19 and TRBJ1-5, the complete variable domain is DGGITQSPKYLFRKEGQNVTLSCEQNLNHDAMYWYRQDPGQGLRLIYYSQIVNDFQKGDIAEGYSVSREKKESFPLTVTSAQKNPTAFYLCASSDTSNQPQHFGDGTRLSIL.